The 31 T cell receptor beta chains below all came from one sample that was sequenced in a study of blood T cells in healthy people across ages. Sample-barcoded 5' priming and a J-beta primer mix drove a second PCR of about 6 to 12 cycles. TCRdb itself ran the 5' RACE reads through MiXCR, one entry per CDR3 protein. The profile shows some 1,000,000 distinct CDR3 sequences, under 30% of them singletons. Another study also made use of these data, one on T cells of mothers and their children.

The specimen was blood. The receptor set was obtained from a girl aged 2 to 10 in good health.

This clonotype was found a few times. V is TRBV3-1 and J is TRBJ2-1; D unresolved. Germline V gene data show CDR1 as LGHDT and CDR2 as YNNKEL (reference sequence). V dropped 4 bases and J dropped 6 bases, with 10 bases sitting between them. The CDR3 has 13 residues. The CDR3 DNA follows: TGTGCCAGCAGCCCAACTTTCTCCAATGAGCAGTTCTTC. Translated, it gives CASSPTFSNEQFF.

In this sample, this clonotype turned up a few times. J is TRBJ1-1 and V is TRBV29-1; tentative D call: TRBD1 (5 bases). V shed 4 bases and J shed 1 base, with 10 bases lying between them. This CDR3 spans 13 amino acids. Germline loops: CDR1 SQVTM, CDR2 ANQGSEA. CDR3: CSVVRQTNTEAFF. The CDR3 coding sequence is TGCAGCGTTGTTAGACAGACGAACACTGAAGCTTTCTTT.

This clonotype was counted a few times. The rearrangement joins TRBV4-1 to TRBJ2-1, with TRBD2 identical over 7 bases. CDR3 length equals 16 residues. Germline assignment: CDR1 MGHRA and CDR2 YSYEKL. Trimming at V came to 0 bases and at J to 8 bases, leaving 10 bases not matched to a gene. The DNA for the CDR3 is TGCGCCAGCAGCCAAGAGAGTAGCGGGTATATCCATGAGCAGTTCTTC. This translates into CASSQESSGYIHEQFF.

This clonotype was picked up a small number of times. The rearrangement links TRBV5-1 to TRBJ2-1; 10 positions match TRBD2. The CDR3 totals 19 residues. The V gene end was trimmed by 0 bases and the J gene end by 7 bases; junction bases not matched to a gene: 16. Germline assignment: CDR1 SGHRS and CDR2 YFSETQ. CDR3 DNA: TGCGCCAGCAGCTTGGGGGCCGGTCTGCTAGCGGGGGCTTATAATGAGCAGTTCTTC. Encoded protein: CASSLGAGLLAGAYNEQFF.

This clonotype has a handful of counts. The chain couples TRBV24-1 to TRBJ1-1; D is uncertain. The germline V and J ends were trimmed by 5 bases and 0 bases, with 12 bases remaining between them. Germline V CDR1 and CDR2: KGHDR, SFDVKD. This CDR3 is built from 15 residues. The DNA for the CDR3 is TGTGCCACCAGTGCGGGAAGTAGCATGAACACTGAAGCTTTCTTT. Amino acid sequence: CATSAGSSMNTEAFF.

This clonotype has only a few counts. The chain joins TRBV29-1 to TRBJ1-1; D uncertain. The CDR3 length is 11 residues. Germline CDR1 is SQVTM and CDR2 is ANQGSEA. CDR3 bases: TGCTGCGGAGGGTCGAACACTGAAGCTTTCTTT. This encodes CCGGSNTEAFF.

This clonotype was seen a few times. The chain has TRBV2 and TRBJ2-1, with 9 bases that match TRBD2. Germline V CDR1 and CDR2: SNHLY, FYNNEI. Trimming at V came to 4 bases and at J to 3 bases, leaving 7 bases not matched to a gene. The CDR3 consists of 16 residues. The CDR3 loop reads CASSGQATSGYNEQFF. The CDR3 DNA reads TGTGCCAGCAGTGGGCAGGCGACTAGCGGCTACAATGAGCAGTTCTTC.

The CDR3 DNA is TGCGCCAGCAGCGAACCGGGACAGGGTACCTACGAGCAGTACTTC. Its protein product is CASSEPGQGTYEQYF. This chain joins TRBV4-1 and TRBJ2-7; 9 bases are shared with TRBD1. The germline V gene has CDR1 MGHRA and CDR2 YSYEKL. V dropped 5 bases and J dropped 2; count of bases not matched to a gene: 7. There are 15 residues in the CDR3.

J is TRBJ2-5 and V is TRBV4-1; tentative D call: TRBD2 (6 bases). The J call may be incorrect, as the DNA end agrees better with TRBJ2-1. Per the germline V gene, CDR1 is MGHRA and CDR2 is YSYEKL. This CDR3 region has 15 residues. As DNA, the CDR3 is TGCGCCAGCAGCCAAGGAGGGACTCCGTACAATGAGCAGTTCTTC. This translates into CASSQGGTPYNEQFF.

The chain carries TRBV27 and TRBJ2-7, with 7 positions matching TRBD2. From germline, CDR1 is MNHEY and CDR2 SMNVEV (reference sequence). This CDR3 contains 14 residues. V lost 4 bases, J lost 2 bases, and 5 bases stayed unmatched. DNA for the CDR3: TGTGCCAGCAGTTCCGCCGGGAGGCCCTACGAGCAGTACTTC. Its translation is CASSSAGRPYEQYF.

This chain joins TRBV12-5 and TRBJ2-5, with D perhaps TRBD1 (6 bases). The CDR3 contains 15 residues. The germline V gene encodes CDR1 LGHNT and CDR2 FRNRAP. V shed 4 bases and J shed 5 bases, with 17 bases lying between them. This CDR3 is CASGSPPGQGETQYF. The DNA of the CDR3 is TGTGCTAGTGGTTCCCCCCCGGGACAAGGGGAGACCCAGTACTTC.

The chain employs TRBV10-2 and TRBJ2-1; 16 nucleotides match TRBD2. Germline lookup yields CDR1 WSHSY and CDR2 SAAADI. Losses at the gene ends were 4 bases for V and 7 bases for J; bases not matched to a gene: 10. CDR3 length: 18 amino acids. CDR3 sequence reads: CASSGGGTSGRVRNEQFF. As DNA, the CDR3 is TGCGCCAGCAGTGGGGGGGGGACTAGCGGGAGGGTCCGTAATGAGCAGTTCTTC.

The sample holds a few counts of this clonotype. This chain connects TRBV5-6 to TRBJ2-5, with a weak D call TRBD1 (5 bases). Germline V gene sequence: CDR1 SGHDT, CDR2 YYEEEE. The CDR3 length is 14 residues. V was trimmed by 1 base and J by 0 bases, leaving 7 bases between them. The CDR3 region has the DNA TGTGCCAGCAGCTTGATAGGGGACCAAGAGACCCAGTACTTC. Amino acid sequence: CASSLIGDQETQYF.

This clonotype was counted a few times. This chain connects TRBV2 to TRBJ2-3, with TRBD2 matching 9 bases. CDR1 SNHLY and CDR2 FYNNEI come from the germline V gene. The V segment lost 10 bases and the J segment 2 bases; nucleotides outside the gene matches: 4. The CDR3 runs to 13 residues. In DNA form, the CDR3 reads TGTGCCATAACGGGACTAGCCACAGATACGCAGTATTTT. It codes for CAITGLATDTQYF.

This clonotype showed up just a few times. The gene calls are TRBV13 and TRBJ2-5; D is ambiguous. In germline, CDR1 is PRHDT, CDR2 FYEKMQ (reference sequence). The V and J ends lost 5 bases and 1 base respectively, with 11 bases between them. The length of the CDR3 is 14 residues. The CDR3 is CASSTGRFQETQYF. DNA of the CDR3: TGTGCCAGCAGCACTGGACGCTTCCAAGAGACCCAGTACTTC.

The chain joins TRBV12-3 or TRBV12-4 to TRBJ2-5; TRBD2 matches 7 bases. The J call may not be correct, given that the DNA end is closer to TRBJ2-7. The CDR3 contains 13 residues. CDR3 protein: CASSLTSRYEQYF. Written as DNA, the CDR3 is TGTGCCAGCAGTTTGACTAGCAGATACGAGCAGTACTTC.

This clonotype was seen a few times. The rearrangement uses TRBV5-1 and TRBJ2-7, with 7 bases identical to TRBD1. CDR1 is SGHRS and CDR2 is YFSETQ in the germline V gene. This CDR3 spans 14 amino acids. Unmatched junction bases numbered 7, after V lost 5 bases and J lost 2 bases. CDR3 loop: CASRWTGGAYEQYF. The CDR3 region has the DNA TGCGCCAGCAGATGGACAGGCGGTGCCTACGAGCAGTACTTC.

The V and J genes are TRBV18 and TRBJ2-5, with a tentative D call TRBD1 (6 bases). Gene TRBJ2-7 matches the end of the DNA better, so the J call may be wrong. The CDR3 extends over 14 amino acids. Germline V lookup: CDR1 KGHSH, CDR2 LQKENI. DNA for the CDR3: TGTGCCAGCTCACTGGCGGCCAGGGGCTACGAGCAGTACTTC. Translated: CASSLAARGYEQYF.

V gene TRBV20-1 combines with J gene TRBJ1-4, with D possibly TRBD1 on 6 matching bases. The CDR3 has 15 residues. Per the germline V gene, CDR1 is DFQATT and CDR2 is SNEGSKA (reference sequence). The V end lost 0 bases, the J end lost 1 base, and 9 bases lay between the germline ends. Here the CDR3 DNA reads TGCAGTGCTAGAGACGTGGGACAAACTAATGAAAAACTGTTTTTT. Translated, it gives CSARDVGQTNEKLFF.

In its sample, this clonotype was seen a few times. The V gene is TRBV7-9, the J gene TRBJ1-1; no reliable D call. V dropped 8 bases and J dropped 7 bases, with 14 bases sitting between them. The CDR3 totals 12 residues. Germline CDR1 reads SEHNR; CDR2 reads FQNEAQ (reference sequence). This CDR3 reads CASSNQGREAFF. The CDR3 nucleotides read TGTGCCAGCTCCAACCAAGGTCGTGAAGCTTTCTTT.

This clonotype was observed a few times. The rearrangement links TRBV2 to TRBJ2-1; 8 bases are shared with TRBD2. CDR3 length: 15 amino acids. Germline-derived CDR1 and CDR2 are SNHLY and FYNNEI. The V segment lost 4 bases and the J segment 5 bases; nucleotides outside the gene matches: 7. The CDR3 region is CASSAGRGGHNEQFF. CDR3 coding DNA: TGTGCCAGCAGTGCTGGCCGGGGGGGACACAATGAGCAGTTCTTC.

The table lists this clonotype with many counts. The chain has TRBV20-1 and TRBJ2-5; D is possibly TRBD1 (6 bases). In germline, CDR1 is DFQATT, CDR2 SNEGSKA (reference sequence). The V end lost 6 bases, the J end lost 4 bases, and 18 bases lay between the germline ends. This CDR3 has 14 amino acids. CDR3 nucleotide sequence: TGCAGTGCCGTCGATCAGGGGAAGGTAGAGACCCAGTACTTC. This sequence encodes CSAVDQGKVETQYF.

In its sample, this clonotype was seen a few times. The V and J genes are TRBV7-9 and TRBJ1-1; unclear D gene. Germline assignment: CDR1 SEHNR and CDR2 FQNEAQ (reference sequence). Trimming cost V 2 bases and J 7 bases, with 8 bases left between them. The CDR3 loop spans 12 amino acids. CDR3 residues: CASSLKMGEAFF. The DNA for the CDR3 is TGTGCCAGCAGCTTAAAGATGGGTGAAGCTTTCTTT. The full variable domain, rest sourced from reference TRBV7-9 and TRBJ1-1, is DTGVSQNPRHKITKRGQNVTFRCDPISEHNRLYWYRQTLGQGPEFLTYFQNEAQLEKSRLLSDRFSAERPKGSFSTLEIQRTEQGDSAMYLCASSLKMGEAFFGQGTRLTVV.

The chain joins TRBV20-1 to TRBJ2-3, with 9 bases identical to TRBD2. J gave up 0 bases and V 0 bases, and 10 bases lay outside the gene matches. Germline V lookup: CDR1 DFQATT, CDR2 SNEGSKA (reference sequence). The CDR3 extends over 18 amino acids. The CDR3 DNA sequence: TGCAGTGCTAGAGATGAGCGGGGGGCGAACCCTAGCACAGATACGCAGTATTTT. It codes for CSARDERGANPSTDTQYF.

This clonotype was seen only a few times. The V and J genes are TRBV5-6 and TRBJ2-1, with a possible D match to TRBD1 (6 bases). The J call could be wrong; TRBJ2-7 is a better fit for the DNA end. The CDR3 totals 14 residues. CDR1 is SGHDT, CDR2 YYEEEE, per germline. This chain's CDR3 is CASSFRTASYEQYF. The CDR3 DNA reads as TGTGCCAGCAGCTTCCGGACAGCTTCCTACGAGCAGTACTTC.

This chain connects TRBV2 to TRBJ1-1; D perhaps matches TRBD1 (5 bases). Trimming took 0 bases from V and 11 from J, leaving 10 bases between them. This CDR3 region has 12 residues. Germline V lookup: CDR1 SNHLY, CDR2 FYNNEI. Here the CDR3 DNA reads TGTGCCAGCAGTGAAGCAGGGTGGGGGGCTTTCTTT. Protein product: CASSEAGWGAFF.

Only a few counts were recorded for this clonotype. This sequence joins TRBV6-1 and TRBJ2-5, with unresolved D. V lost 4 bases, J lost 5 bases, and 8 bases lay in between. The CDR3 totals 12 residues. Germline-derived CDR1 and CDR2 are MNHNS and SASEGT. The CDR3 sequence: CASSARMETQYF. CDR3 nucleotides: TGTGCCAGCAGTGCGCGGATGGAGACCCAGTACTTC.

The table lists this clonotype with a few counts. V gene TRBV12-3 or TRBV12-4 combines with J gene TRBJ2-3; D might be TRBD1 or TRBD2, each matching 5 bases. V dropped 3 bases and J dropped 2 bases, with 12 bases sitting between them. The CDR3 totals 15 residues. In DNA form, the CDR3 reads TGTGCCAGCAGTTTGGGGACCCAAGTCACAGATACGCAGTATTTT. This translates into CASSLGTQVTDTQYF.

This clonotype was counted between two and nine times. The chain couples TRBV14 to TRBJ2-1; D gene uncertain. This CDR3 region has 13 residues. V was clipped by 0 bases and J by 8 bases, with 8 bases between them. CDR1 is SGHDN and CDR2 is FVKESK in the germline V gene. CDR3 bases: TGTGCCAGCAGCCAAGACACGCGGTATGAGCAGTTCTTC. Amino acids: CASSQDTRYEQFF.

The rearrangement links TRBV7-6 to TRBJ1-2; 11 bases agree with TRBD1. J gave up 4 bases and V 1 base, and 5 bases lay outside the gene matches. CDR3 length: 16 amino acids. Germline V gene data show CDR1 as SGHVS and CDR2 as FNYEAQ. CDR3 DNA sequence: TGTGCCAGCAGCTTAGAGGACAGGGGGCTTCCCTATGGCTACACCTTC. This codes for CASSLEDRGLPYGYTF.

Only a few counts were recorded for this clonotype. V and J are TRBV12-3 or TRBV12-4 and TRBJ2-5; no clear D. CDR3 length equals 13 residues. V dropped 2 bases and J dropped 4 bases, with 8 bases sitting between them. The CDR3 DNA is TGTGCCAGCAGTTTACCCTCCCTAGAGACCCAGTACTTC. Protein sequence: CASSLPSLETQYF.